This entry features one T cell receptor beta chain sequence. These data belong to a study of T cell responses to AZD1222 COVID-19 vaccine. The data were produced by immunoSEQ multiplex PCR, yet TCRdb's version contains in-frame clones alone and is incomplete. This sample yields tens of thousands of clones, of which about nine tenths are seen a single time; less than 6% belongs to the top ten. The CDR3 contains 15 residues. From germline, CDR1 is SNHLY and CDR2 FYNNEI. V lost 5 bases and J lost 6; bases outside the gene matches: 10. The sample was peripheral blood, taken 28 days after the second AZD1222 dose. The rearrangement links TRBV2 to TRBJ1-5; 7 bases line up with TRBD1. This TCR was sampled from an adult who received the AZD1222 COVID-19 vaccine. DNA for the CDR3: TGTGCCAGCAGTTCCTCGGGGGCAGGGGGTCAGCCCCAGCATTTT. It specifies CASSSSGAGGQPQHF.